This TCR beta chain originates from a study of cytomegalovirus exposure and HLA in healthy donors. Study results and caveats: Reported results showed that the classifier diagnosed cytomegalovirus status with high specificity and sensitivity. Rarity held for most TCR sequences, but there were some public TCRs that occurred in many donors.

This CDR3 has 16 residues. Germline V gives CDR1 SNHLY, CDR2 FYNNEI. V trimming: 3 bases; J trimming: 6 bases; junction bases outside the gene matches: 8. The PCR made use of 60 Vbeta and 13 Jbeta primers. Clones were read by immunoSEQ multiplex PCR, and TCRdb kept only the in-frame ones, dropping some. In the table there are 140,000 or so clones, approximately 79% of which are singletons. As for this clone: Its antigen is as yet unknown.

This clonotype originated in a woman aged 25 to 39 in good health and CMV-seronegative. The chain couples TRBV2 to TRBJ1-5; TRBD1 agrees at 10 bases. Sequenced: PBMCs. The CDR3 is CASSDPGTGALQPQHF. The DNA for the CDR3 is TGTGCCAGCAGTGATCCTGGGACAGGGGCCCTTCAGCCCCAGCATTTT.